This T cell receptor (beta chain) came from a study of early T cells in non-severe SARS-CoV-2 infection. Study context: Bulk RNA isolated from unsorted whole blood underwent sequencing; chains were not paired.

Findings and caveats of the study: VDJdb-based annotation leaned toward anti-spike CD8 responses and missed private and CD4 specificities.

This clonotype rates as medium-sized. As yet, its antigen is unknown. Molecules of cDNA were individually given unique molecular identifiers that were attached to them. MiXCR, applied by TCRdb to the 5' RACE reads, yields one record per CDR3 protein. The table lists 15,000 to 20,000 distinct CDR3 sequences, roughly 5% of them singletons. Trimming shortened V by 3 bases and J by 4 bases, and 9 bases separated the two germline ends. The CDR3 loop spans 13 amino acids. Germline loops: CDR1 LNHDA, CDR2 SQIVND (reference sequence). The chain links TRBV19 to TRBJ1-2; D remains unclear. The clonotype comes from an adult who was a healthcare worker with PCR-confirmed SARS-CoV-2 infection or an uninfected control (not recorded which). Sequenced sample: whole blood. DNA for the CDR3: TGTGCCAGTAGTATTCAAGGGATCTATGGCTACACCTTC. It specifies CASSIQGIYGYTF.